The sequence of this T cell receptor (beta chain) was determined in a study of blood T cell repertoires in COVID-19. At the level of the study: The United States, Italy and Spain were the sources of the acute and convalescent COVID-19 samples. T cells, B-cell-depleted T cells, or PBMCs supplied cDNA or gDNA.

Original processing notes: It was from reference gene primer amplification that nucleated cell counts were estimated. The table came from immunoSEQ multiplex PCR; TCRdb's copy has only in-frame clones and leaves some out. The V and J calls and clone size are taken from that table; D and trimming were inferred from the DNA. The sample gives 85,000 to 120,000 clones, 84% of which show up once; 4% to 5.5% is in the top ten. V shed 6 bases, J shed 0 bases, and the junction held 5 bases outside the gene matches. The CDR3 loop spans 15 amino acids. CDR1 MNHEY and CDR2 SVGEGT come from the germline V gene. The V and J genes are TRBV6-2 or TRBV6-3 and TRBJ1-3, with TRBD1 matching over 7 bases. The sequence was collected from a human donor in a cohort sampled during active COVID-19. Sample: peripheral blood. In DNA form, the CDR3 reads TGTGCCAGCAGCCGGGACAGCATCTCTGGAAACACCATATATTTT. Translating it yields CASSRDSISGNTIYF.